This T cell receptor beta chain appears in the sequencing data of a study of Graves' ophthalmopathy and Graves' hyperthyroidism. Investigators amplified TCR beta CDR3 regions from RNA transcripts. Following a first-round RT-PCR that used HTBI primers, a second-round multiplex PCR was carried out. TCRdb used MiXCR to reprocess the multiplex PCR reads, holding one entry per CDR3 protein. In the table there are 240,000 or so distinct CDR3 sequences, around 42% of which are singletons. This clonotype has a handful of counts. Its antigen is unidentified. Ophthalmopathic donors had moderate-to-severe activity, CAS ≥3 and NOSPECS ≥4, with disease that had lasted under 3 months. Germline CDR1 reads PRHDT; CDR2 reads FYEKMQ (reference sequence). The CDR3 length is 16 residues. V lost 4 bases and J lost 10, with 22 bases in between. Study-wide results and caveats: The 13-signature model separated ophthalmopathy from stable hyperthyroidism at approximately 89% sensitivity and 80% to 84% specificity.

The specimen was peripheral blood. This sequence joins TRBV13 and TRBJ1-4; D might be TRBD1 (6 bases). This TCR was recovered from an adult man with Graves' ophthalmopathy. This chain's CDR3 is CASSSHQQGAPRKLFF. In DNA, the CDR3 is TGTGCCAGCAGCTCGCATCAACAGGGAGCCCCCCGAAAACTGTTTTTT.